This T cell receptor beta chain is from a study of low-dose radiotherapy and immunotherapy resistance in tumors. Germline values: CDR1 DFQATT, CDR2 SNEGSKA (reference sequence). The length of the CDR3 is 15 residues. The V and J ends lost 0 bases and 0 bases respectively, with 6 bases between them. Time point denoted: before trial treatment. This clonotype has ten or more counts. Priming of first-strand cDNA relied on TRAV- and TRBV-specific primers (covering alpha and beta chains). Amplification of TCRs used a constant-region primer and V-primer adapter for roughly 18 PCR cycles. TCRdb itself ran the reads through MiXCR, one entry per CDR3 protein. The table has 75,000 to 95,000 distinct CDR3 sequences, 18% seen once.

This TCR was sampled from a male donor with prostate cancer. Sequences were derived from PBMCs, sampled before treatment. The gene calls are TRBV20-1 and TRBJ2-6; a possible D gene is TRBD2 (5 bases). The chain's CDR3 is CSARDRDSGANVLTF. The CDR3 DNA reads TGCAGTGCTAGAGACCGGGACTCTGGGGCCAACGTCCTGACTTTC.